This TCR beta chain was sequenced during a study of cytomegalovirus exposure and HLA in healthy donors (dated by TCRdb to about 2017). For the wider study: An earlier analysis of under 600 of the donors reported 250 to 300 Gb of sequence data and some 120 million unique TCR beta sequences from some 180 million T cells. Roughly 300 gigabases of sequencing data and about 92 million unique TCR sequences made up an early release that covered 500 to 650 HLA-typed donors. Of the 300 to 400 genotyped donors, over 70% fell in the genetic ancestry cluster associated with self-reported Caucasian donors. The study was designed to test whether signatures of past pathogen exposure could be identified by cataloging public T cell receptors. Using immunosequencing, the study profiled T cell repertoires from 550 to 750 subjects and related those repertoires to cytomegalovirus serostatus. Along with the 666-subject first cohort, a separate validation cohort of 120 different subjects was used. The study combined high-throughput TCR immunosequencing, statistical association of individual TCRs with disease status, and machine learning to predict cytomegalovirus infection status. In a later analysis, previously published TCR beta repertoires from 670 or so donors were re-analyzed and high-resolution HLA genotyping was added so that TCR occurrence patterns could be studied. In the later analysis, no new phenotypic data were used to find candidate immune exposures; instead, reliance was placed on TCR beta sequences and their occurrence across donors. An earlier analysis of about 620 of the donors applied high-throughput TCR beta sequencing to assess whether each TCR beta V gene segment acted as functional or pseudogenic. Donor age, sex, ethnicity and CMV serostatus were compiled alongside the repertoire data. Genome-wide SNP genotypes for about 65% of the roughly 670 donors were used in a later genetic analysis, which treated that subset as a discovery cohort. All discovery cohort repertoires had been generated on a single sequencing platform. Class I and class II HLA loci were covered by the typing at four-digit resolution. Typing coverage varied by locus: about 620-640 donors for A, B, C, DRB1 and DQB1; roughly 560 for DQA1; around 610 for DPA1; roughly 450 for DPB1. Because of strong linkage in the cohort, roughly five DR-DQ haplotypes were treated as single units for association and clustering. Among under 450 genotyped donors of the cohort, an average of 235,054 unique TCR beta nucleotide sequences were sequenced per donor, about a sixth of them non-productive.

The cohort comprised several hundred healthy bone marrow donors. At the time of sampling, every cohort member was nominally healthy, though immune exposures that went unrecorded were likely present. The donor was CMV seropositive and belonged to the group of more than 250 seropositive cohort members. A peripheral blood sample was collected from each donor, and TCR beta sequencing was performed on peripheral blood mononuclear cells. The Qiagen DNeasy Blood Extraction Kit was used to extract genomic DNA from the blood cell samples. Germline trimming amounts to 10 bases on V and 2 bases on J, with 5 as the count of junction bases outside the gene matches. The cysteine opens and the phenylalanine closes a CDR3 of 14 amino acids. This entry keeps only the CDR3 DNA: 42 bases, framed from base 1. Reading the germline V gene gives CDR1 SGHAT and CDR2 FQNNGV. The receptor library was made with the immunoSEQ multiplex PCR assay. For the multiplex PCR, a mixture combining 60 forward primers for TCR Vbeta segments and 13 reverse primers for TCR Jbeta segments was used. The CDR3 region of rearranged TCR beta genes was amplified from genomic DNA by a multiplex PCR assay. Amplified TCR beta libraries were sequenced as 87-base-pair reads on the Illumina HiSeq System. The original pipeline was this. Across the roughly 600 repertoires, a later analysis counted 60 million to 90 million unique TCR beta chains, roughly 11 million of which were shared by at least two donors. Raw reads were error-corrected and collapsed into unique sequences with a nearest-neighbor algorithm that merged closely related sequences to remove PCR and sequencing errors. CDR3 sequences were aligned to IMGT reference sequences to assign V, D and J gene segments. For a sequence to be retained, a match of at least six nucleotides to both a V gene segment and a J gene segment was required. Rearrangements were classified as productive when the CDR3 lacked stop codons and remained in frame with V and J, and all other rearrangements were classified as non-productive. CDR3 was defined by IMGT convention, running from the second conserved V-encoded cysteine to the conserved J-encoded phenylalanine. The earlier analysis of some 550 of the donors excluded any sequence lacking an unambiguous match to a single V gene segment. In an earlier analysis of approximately 610 of the donors, V segments were called functional above 56.7% productive rearrangements and were called segregating when the between-donor standard deviation exceeded 5%. To diagnose cytomegalovirus status from the catalog of TCR beta chain sequences, a statistical classification framework was built. A later analysis assigned V and J genes by comparing TCR nucleotide sequences with IMGT/GENE-DB human TR gene sequences. A later analysis assigned CDR3 sequences and most-parsimonious VDJ recombination scenarios with the TCRdist pipeline. A later analysis defined each TCR beta chain by its CDR3 amino acid sequence plus V-gene family, and excluded reads lacking a unique V-gene family. To address suspected cross-contamination and a sequencing artifact, a later analysis removed approximately 600 highly shared, low-generation-probability nucleotide sequences. A later analysis calculated a clonal expansion index for each public chain from normalized within-repertoire ranks of inferred template counts. In a later analysis, generation probabilities were computed with a VDJ recombination model fitted to out-of-frame rearrangements, and the resulting probabilities were checked against IGoR. Hypergeometric tests were used in a later analysis to score TCR-TCR, TCR-HLA and TCR-CMV co-occurrence, with a repertoire-size bias correction applied to the TCR pairs. A later analysis estimated false discovery rates by permuting HLA or CMV assignments 20 times. In a later analysis, co-occurring TCRs were grouped using DBSCAN, and TCRdist sequence similarity was added for clustering within HLA-allele-positive subsets. Repertoires with fewer than 30,000 or more than 120,000 public chains were left out of co-occurrence clustering, as were four to six repertoires with anomalous nucleotide sharing. The immuneACCESS repertoire file appears here via TCRdb, limited to in-frame rearrangements. These files lack a portion of the clones; in checked studies, under half of the deficit traces to unresolved V genes, and the cause of the others is not known. That table is the source of V, J and clone size, and D and trimming were worked out from the DNA. The sample table shows under 90,000 clones, and about 70% are seen once. The top ten clonotypes cover nearly 10% of the sample.

Overall study outcomes, separate from this receptor: Because counts were too low, approximately 15 rarely observed V segments, including chromosome 9 orphons, were excluded from the earlier analysis of around 590 of the donors. In a later analysis, several top co-occurrence clusters were reported to appear linked to parvovirus B19, influenza, CMV and Epstein-Barr virus. In a later analysis, most CMV-associated TCR beta chains were found to appear HLA-restricted, with HLA associations seemingly driven largely by CMV exposure. A total of 150 or so TCR beta chains were listed by the study as associated with cytomegalovirus. Most TCR sequences were observed very rarely across donors, whereas some public TCRs were present in many individuals. At a false discovery rate of 0.05, a later analysis linked about 16,000 TCR beta sequences to specific HLA alleles. When HLA alleles, especially DR and DQ, strongly co-occurred, attributing TCR associations to individual alleles was difficult. In a later analysis, HLA-associated TCR beta chains were found to be more clonally expanded and to have lower generation probabilities than equally common non-associated chains. Because some donors lacked HLA typing at each locus, the association tests relied only on the typed subset. A group of highly shared sequence variants was considered likely to be a technical artifact of the sequencing pipeline. The cohort was sequenced for TCR beta chains only, and without alpha or paired-chain data the features that could be detected were limited. A further reported finding was that TCR beta sequences accurately predicted the HLA-A and HLA-B alleles for most subjects in the first cohort. In both the original and validation cohorts, the classifier was reported to diagnose cytomegalovirus status with high specificity and sensitivity. The authors suggested that the approach could potentially be generalized to other disease states and immunological phenotypes. V-gene and J-gene trimming of TCR beta chains was associated with a missense DCLRE1C variant in a later genetic analysis, and the association was replicated in an independent cohort. In a later analysis, TCR association rates were found to vary across HLA loci, with the most associated TCRs seen for DRB1 alleles and the fewest for HLA-C alleles. In vitro tests confirmed that a few of the cytomegalovirus-associated TCR beta chains recognize cytomegalovirus antigens. In an earlier analysis of some 640 of the donors, most TCR beta V segments were observed in productive rearrangements about 87% or about 30% of the time, broadly matching IMGT annotations. Immune exposure information for the cohort was limited to CMV serostatus. Because the 87-base-pair reads could not distinguish some IMGT-functional V segments, including TRBV6-2 and TRBV6-3, those segments were excluded. In a later genetic analysis, fewer N-insertions in productive TCRs were reported among donors in an Asian-associated ancestry cluster than the approximately 670-donor mean. The presence/absence analyses assumed that sequencing depth was roughly uniform across donors, and that assumption may not be true. Linkage disequilibrium might explain the correlated functional status among segregating V segments, but an unknown experimental factor could not be ruled out.

Comments on this clone: Its target antigen remains unknown. Nothing much larger sits one base from this clone, and base qualities are not available.

This sequence uses TRBV11-2 and TRBJ2-7, with 13 bases aligning to TRBD2. The receptor's source is a woman aged 50 to 60 in good health and CMV-seropositive. The specimen sequenced was PBMCs. The nucleotide sequence reads TGTGCCACCCGGACTAGCGGGGGAACCTACGAGCAGTACTTC. It codes for CATRTSGGTYEQYF.